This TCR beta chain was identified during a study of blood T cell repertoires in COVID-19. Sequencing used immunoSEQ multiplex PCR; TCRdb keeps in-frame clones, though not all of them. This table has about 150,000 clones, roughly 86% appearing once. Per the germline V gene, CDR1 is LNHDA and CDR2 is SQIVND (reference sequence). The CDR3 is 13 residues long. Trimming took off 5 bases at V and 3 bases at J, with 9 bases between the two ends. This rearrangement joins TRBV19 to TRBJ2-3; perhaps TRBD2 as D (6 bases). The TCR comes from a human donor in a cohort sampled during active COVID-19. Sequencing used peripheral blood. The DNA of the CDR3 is TGTGCCAGTAGTCTAGCGTATACAGATACGCAGTATTTT. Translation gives CASSLAYTDTQYF.